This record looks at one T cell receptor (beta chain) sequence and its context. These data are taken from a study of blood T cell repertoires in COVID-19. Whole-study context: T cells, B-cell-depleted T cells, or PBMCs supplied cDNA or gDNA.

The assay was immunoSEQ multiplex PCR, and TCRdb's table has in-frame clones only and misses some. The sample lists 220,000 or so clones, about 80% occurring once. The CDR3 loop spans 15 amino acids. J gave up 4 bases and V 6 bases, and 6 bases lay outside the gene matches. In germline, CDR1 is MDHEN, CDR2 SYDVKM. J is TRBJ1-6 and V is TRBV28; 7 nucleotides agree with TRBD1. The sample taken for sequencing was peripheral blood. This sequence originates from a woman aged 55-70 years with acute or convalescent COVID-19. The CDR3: CASRRDRLYNSPLHF. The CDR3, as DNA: TGTGCCAGCAGGAGGGACAGACTGTATAATTCACCCCTCCACTTT.